This paragraph reports one TCR beta chain. This sample also contains other DNA sequences that code for the same CDR3. The data are from a study of control samples from healthy donors and cancer patients. The data were produced by immunoSEQ multiplex PCR, yet TCRdb's version contains in-frame clones alone and is incomplete. The sample lists roughly 88,000 clones; roughly 90% were seen once. Trimming left V 5 bases short and J 5 bases short, with 7 bases between. Germline CDR1 SGHRS, CDR2 YFSETQ. The CDR3 extends over 11 amino acids. This sequence joins TRBV5-1 and TRBJ1-1, with D perhaps TRBD1 (5 bases). This TCR derives from a young woman in good health. Specimen: blood. The CDR3 nucleotides are TGCGCCAGCAGGGGGGAGACTGAAGCTTTCTTT. It encodes CASRGETEAFF.